Listed below are T cell receptor beta chains from one sample, sequenced in a study of blood T cell repertoires in COVID-19. Sequencing used immunoSEQ multiplex PCR; TCRdb keeps in-frame clones, though not all of them. The sample lists 78,000 or so clones, roughly 80% seen once, with roughly 12% in the top ten. Source material: peripheral blood. Source of these receptors: a man at least 80 years old with acute or convalescent COVID-19. The CDR3 runs from the conserved cysteine through the conserved F or W. The D gene is left open where the match is weak. Size values are once, few and many counts, or a class for expanded clones, and some rows have none.

V gene: TRBV18; clone size: -; D gene: -; J gene: TRBJ2-1; CDR3 protein: CASSPAGQGDNEQFF; CDR3 DNA: TGTGCCAGCTCCCCAGCCGGGCAGGGCGACAATGAGCAGTTCTTC
V gene: TRBV5-1; clone size: -; D gene: TRBD2; J gene: TRBJ2-7; CDR3 protein: CASSLISGGSYEQYF; CDR3 DNA: TGCGCCAGCAGCTTGATTAGCGGGGGTTCCTACGAGCAGTACTTC
V gene: TRBV9; clone size: -; D gene: -; J gene: TRBJ1-1; CDR3 protein: CASSVGGQTNTEAFF; CDR3 DNA: TGTGCCAGCAGCGTAGGGGGACAAACGAACACTGAAGCTTTCTTT
V gene: TRBV6-6; clone size: -; D gene: -; J gene: TRBJ2-2; CDR3 protein: CASSRMRTPNTGELFF; CDR3 DNA: TGTGCCAGCAGTCGAATGAGGACTCCGAACACCGGGGAGCTGTTTTTT
V gene: TRBV5-5; clone size: -; D gene: -; J gene: TRBJ1-6; CDR3 protein: CASSLQGNSPLHF; CDR3 DNA: TGTGCCAGCAGCTTGCAGGGAAATTCACCCCTCCACTTT
V gene: TRBV19; clone size: -; D gene: -; J gene: TRBJ2-1; CDR3 protein: CASSIQGRNEQFF; CDR3 DNA: TGTGCCAGTAGTATACAGGGAAGGAATGAGCAGTTCTTC
V gene: TRBV5-8; clone size: few; D gene: -; J gene: TRBJ1-2; CDR3 protein: CASSFGGFGYTF; CDR3 DNA: TGTGCCAGCAGCTTCGGGGGGTTCGGCTACACCTTC
V gene: TRBV27; clone size: -; D gene: -; J gene: TRBJ1-2; CDR3 protein: CASSFKPRRGVRYGYTF; CDR3 DNA: TGTGCCAGCAGTTTCAAGCCGAGGCGTGGCGTGCGGTATGGCTACACCTTC
V gene: TRBV7-9; clone size: -; D gene: -; J gene: TRBJ1-2; CDR3 protein: CASSLGQGRDYGYTF; CDR3 DNA: TGTGCCAGCAGCTTAGGCCAGGGCAGGGATTACGGCTACACCTTC
V gene: TRBV18; clone size: -; D gene: -; J gene: TRBJ1-2; CDR3 protein: CASSPDQRQGPLYGYTF; CDR3 DNA: TGTGCCAGCTCACCCGATCAGCGGCAGGGGCCTTTATATGGCTACACCTTC
V gene: TRBV3-1/TRBV3-2; clone size: once; D gene: TRBD2; J gene: TRBJ2-1; CDR3 protein: CASSPLAGAYNEQFF; CDR3 DNA: TGTGCCAGCAGCCCCCTCGCGGGGGCCTACAATGAGCAGTTCTTC
V gene: TRBV3-1/TRBV3-2; clone size: -; D gene: -; J gene: TRBJ2-1; CDR3 protein: CASSQISEQFF; CDR3 DNA: TGTGCCAGCAGCCAAATATCCGAGCAGTTCTTC
V gene: TRBV19; clone size: once; D gene: TRBD1; J gene: TRBJ2-7; CDR3 protein: CASSPGQGWYEQYF; CDR3 DNA: TGTGCCAGTAGTCCTGGACAGGGATGGTACGAGCAGTACTTC
V gene: TRBV10-3; clone size: -; D gene: TRBD1; J gene: TRBJ1-3; CDR3 protein: CAITQGVGTGNTIYF; CDR3 DNA: TGTGCCATCACTCAGGGGGTTGGGACTGGAAACACCATATATTTT
V gene: TRBV4-1; clone size: -; D gene: TRBD1; J gene: TRBJ1-2; CDR3 protein: CASSNPQRTGGFGYTF; CDR3 DNA: TGCGCCAGCAGCAATCCTCAAAGGACAGGGGGTTTTGGCTACACCTTC
V gene: TRBV12-5; clone size: -; D gene: TRBD1; J gene: TRBJ2-5; CDR3 protein: CASGPRTGGKETQYF; CDR3 DNA: TGTGCTAGTGGGCCCCGGACAGGGGGAAAAGAGACCCAGTACTTC
V gene: TRBV30; clone size: -; D gene: -; J gene: TRBJ2-1; CDR3 protein: CAWSDTSEQFF; CDR3 DNA: TGTGCCTGGAGTGATACTAGTGAGCAGTTCTTC
V gene: TRBV3-1/TRBV3-2; clone size: once; D gene: TRBD1; J gene: TRBJ2-1; CDR3 protein: CASSQPGTGFYEQFF; CDR3 DNA: TGTGCCAGCAGCCAACCAGGGACAGGGTTCTATGAGCAGTTCTTC
V gene: TRBV7-9; clone size: -; D gene: TRBD1; J gene: TRBJ2-2; CDR3 protein: CASSQPGTGITGELFF; CDR3 DNA: TGTGCCAGCAGTCAACCCGGGACAGGGATCACCGGGGAGCTGTTTTTT
V gene: TRBV27; clone size: -; D gene: TRBD2; J gene: TRBJ2-5; CDR3 protein: CASSFSGGAGETQYF; CDR3 DNA: TGTGCCAGCAGCTTTAGCGGGGGGGCCGGAGAGACCCAGTACTTC
V gene: TRBV30; clone size: -; D gene: TRBD1; J gene: TRBJ1-1; CDR3 protein: CASLTGIVTEAFF; CDR3 DNA: TGTGCCTCCCTGACAGGGATAGTCACTGAAGCTTTCTTT
V gene: TRBV30; clone size: -; D gene: TRBD1; J gene: TRBJ1-4; CDR3 protein: CGGRQGHRANEKLFF; CDR3 DNA: TGTGGGGGCCGACAGGGGCATAGGGCTAATGAAAAACTGTTTTTT
V gene: TRBV6-5; clone size: -; D gene: -; J gene: TRBJ1-2; CDR3 protein: CASSSDRQIYGYTF; CDR3 DNA: TGTGCCAGCAGTTCTGACAGGCAAATCTATGGCTACACCTTC
V gene: TRBV7-9; clone size: -; D gene: TRBD1; J gene: TRBJ1-2; CDR3 protein: CASREGQGTKGYTF; CDR3 DNA: TGTGCCTCCAGAGAGGGACAGGGTACTAAAGGCTACACCTTC
V gene: TRBV2; clone size: -; D gene: TRBD1; J gene: TRBJ1-2; CDR3 protein: CASSAQGAQNYGYTF; CDR3 DNA: TGTGCCAGCAGTGCTCAGGGGGCGCAAAACTATGGCTACACCTTC
V gene: TRBV15; clone size: -; D gene: -; J gene: TRBJ1-1; CDR3 protein: CATSQVMNTEAFF; CDR3 DNA: TGTGCCACCAGCCAGGTGATGAACACTGAAGCTTTCTTT
V gene: TRBV21-1; clone size: -; D gene: -; J gene: TRBJ1-4; CDR3 protein: CASSIRNHGKKLFF; CDR3 DNA: TGTGCCAGCAGCATAAGAAACCACGGGAAAAAACTGTTTTTT
V gene: TRBV3-1/TRBV3-2; clone size: few; D gene: TRBD1; J gene: TRBJ1-2; CDR3 protein: CASSPGQGWGYTF; CDR3 DNA: TGTGCCAGCAGCCCGGGACAGGGATGGGGCTACACCTTC